This T cell receptor (beta chain) was retrieved from a study of T-cell reconstitution after alpha-beta-depleted transplantation in children. Points from the study as a whole: At the one-year point after transplant, T-cell counts and TCRbeta diversity were found to come mostly from T cells that had been newly produced. Surviving recipient T cells and thymic progenitors produced the high day-60 TCRbeta diversity seen in some patients.

The TCRbeta library incorporated unique molecular identifiers. TCRdb redid the calling of the PCR reads with MiXCR, one entry per CDR3 protein. Found here are more than 400,000 distinct CDR3 sequences, over 9.5% of them singletons; the top ten hold less than 15%. The sample holds many counts of this clonotype. The antigen remains unidentified. V gave up 4 bases and J gave up 10 bases; unmatched junction bases: 8. There are 15 residues in the CDR3. Per germline, CDR1 LGHNA and CDR2 YSLEER. V usage is TRBV4-3 and J usage is TRBJ2-1, with 12 bases aligning to TRBD2. The clonotype originates from a female patient aged 2-9 years who had a stem cell transplant for aplastic anemia, so the T cells may come from the graft donor. Sequenced material: PBMCs, mostly from graft donor cells, taken 180 days after TCRalphabeta/CD19-depleted stem cell transplant. CDR3 residues: CASSRSSGRAMEQFF. The CDR3 DNA reads as TGCGCCAGCAGCCGGTCTAGCGGGAGGGCCATGGAGCAGTTCTTC.